This TCR beta chain was profiled in a study of shared clonotypes between healthy human individuals. In the study overall: Those who served as donors were a couple of women and a few men between the ages of 18 and 49.

Study-level results: Clonotype sharing among donors, it was expected, would be affected by sequencing depth.

The investigators split CD4+ cells into a CD45RA+ naive subset and a CD45RA-negative memory subset. Assay used: immunoSEQ multiplex PCR; TCRdb lists only in-frame clones, some missing. The sample carries about 1.1 million clones, approximately 80% recorded once. Germline V CDR1 and CDR2: SNHLY, FYNNEI. The CDR3 is 14 residues long. V dropped 7 bases and J dropped 5; count of bases not matched to a gene: 7. Regarding this clone: Its specificity is not known.

The chain carries TRBV2 and TRBJ2-5; 10 positions match TRBD1. This sequence originates from a man between 18 and 29 years old in good health. Some clones in this sample may be carry-over from other donors' samples. The sample comprised memory CD4+ T cells from PBMCs. Documented subset: CD45RA-negative fraction. The CDR3 protein is CASNDRGLYETQYF. The DNA for the CDR3 is TGTGCCAGCAATGACAGGGGGCTATACGAGACCCAGTACTTC.